This T cell receptor (beta chain) derives from a study of identical twins. There are 15 residues in the CDR3. The germline V and J ends were trimmed by 1 base and 5 bases, with 15 bases remaining between them. Germline assignment: CDR1 SEHNR and CDR2 FQNEAQ (reference sequence). Turning to this clonotype: Its antigen remains unknown.

Whole-study findings and limits: Twin pairs had excess sharing that was weaker in beta out-of-frame sequences. When twins shared out-of-frame alpha sequences, those sequences had excess low generation probability.

Via MiXCR, TCRdb re-called the 5' RACE reads, giving one row per CDR3 protein. The sample gives 200,000 to 250,000 distinct CDR3 sequences, around 6.8% of which show up once; about 2% is in the top ten. The data also belong to a second study, concerning yellow fever vaccine responses in identical twins. That paper states: Twins' vaccine T cell response reportedly seemed partly convergent, partly personalized.

Sequenced: memory (CD45RO+) T cells sorted from blood. The chain couples TRBV7-9 to TRBJ2-7, with TRBD2 as a possible D gene (5 bases). The sequence derives from a woman in her late teens or twenties in good health. CDR3 nucleotides: TGTGCCAGCAGCTTAGACCCGGGAAGACAAGACGAGCAGTACTTC. Its translation is CASSLDPGRQDEQYF.